This T cell receptor beta chain was sequenced during a study of T cells in Graves' hyperthyroidism and ophthalmopathy. This CDR3 is 14 amino acids long. The J segment lost 5 bases and the V segment lost 7 bases, leaving 4 bases of the junction unmatched. Germline CDR1 reads ENHRY; CDR2 reads SYGVKD. Study-wide points: Ophthalmopathy, as predicted by the model, came a median roughly 6.5 months after the prediction. Ophthalmopathy was distinguished from stable hyperthyroidism by 13 V-J signatures.

As to this clonotype: Its antigen is still unknown.

Amplified TCR beta CDR3 regions came from RNA transcripts. Primed by the HTBI set, a first-round RT-PCR was run on the TCR CDR3. TCRdb redid the calling of the multiplex PCR reads with MiXCR, one entry per CDR3 protein. The sample yields 500,000 to 600,000 distinct CDR3 sequences, 40% to 55% seen once. Uncontrolled infection, other autoimmune disease, pregnancy or lactation led to exclusion. Together with thyroid ultrasound, orbital computed tomography, serum thyroxine and TRAb, clinical symptoms were used for diagnoses. The source is an adult woman with Graves' disease, either hyperthyroidism or ophthalmopathy (not recorded which). V and J are TRBV10-3 and TRBJ1-6; 8 nucleotides line up with TRBD1. Sequenced input: peripheral blood or thyroid tissue (not recorded which). CDR3 residues: CAITDRVNNSPLHF. CDR3 DNA: TGTGCCATCACGGACAGGGTGAATAATTCACCCCTCCACTTT.